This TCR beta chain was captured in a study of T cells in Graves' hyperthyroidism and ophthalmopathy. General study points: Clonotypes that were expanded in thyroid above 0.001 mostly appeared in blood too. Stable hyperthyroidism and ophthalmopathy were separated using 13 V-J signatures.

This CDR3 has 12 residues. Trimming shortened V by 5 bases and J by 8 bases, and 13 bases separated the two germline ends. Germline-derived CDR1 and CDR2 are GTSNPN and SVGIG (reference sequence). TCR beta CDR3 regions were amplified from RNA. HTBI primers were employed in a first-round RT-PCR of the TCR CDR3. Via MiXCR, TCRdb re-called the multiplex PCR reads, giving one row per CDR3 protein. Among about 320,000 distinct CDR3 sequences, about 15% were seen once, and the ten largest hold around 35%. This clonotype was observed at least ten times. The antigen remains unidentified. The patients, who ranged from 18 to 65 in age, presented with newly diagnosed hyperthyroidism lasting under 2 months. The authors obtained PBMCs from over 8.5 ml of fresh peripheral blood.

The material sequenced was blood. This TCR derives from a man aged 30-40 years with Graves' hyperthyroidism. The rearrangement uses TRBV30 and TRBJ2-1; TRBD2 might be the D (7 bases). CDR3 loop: CAWEGGEHEQFF. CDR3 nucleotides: TGTGCCTGGGAAGGGGGGGAACATGAGCAGTTCTTC.